This T cell receptor (beta chain) stems from a study of identifying expanded T cells in peripheral blood. Broader study findings: Variance in clone template counts between approximately 2-week samples significantly increased with total template count across all healthy donors. Over two and four weeks, about 15 and 19 clones changed, versus around 1.3 between replicates.

TCRdb's table, derived via immunoSEQ multiplex PCR, lists solely in-frame clones and lacks some. The data show tens of thousands of clones, around 88% seen once. To note about this clone: Its cognate antigen is unknown.

V was shortened by 4 bases and J by 0 bases, with 6 bases between the two germline ends. CDR1 and CDR2 from the germline V gene are SNHLY and FYNNEI. This CDR3 region has 13 residues. Sequencing was carried out using blood. The chain carries TRBV2 and TRBJ1-2; the D is unclear. The sequence derives from a person aged 18-70 years in good health. CDR3 residues: CASSGLTNYGYTF. For the CDR3, the DNA is TGTGCCAGCAGTGGGTTGACTAACTATGGCTACACCTTC.